What follows is one T cell receptor beta chain and its context. The antigen is not known. This entry belongs to a study of blood T cells in healthy people across ages. Primers used in a second PCR of about 7 to 12 cycles were a sample-barcoded 5' primer and a J-beta primer mix. MiXCR, applied by TCRdb to the 5' RACE reads, yields one record per CDR3 protein. This sample carries fewer than 900,000 distinct CDR3 sequences, 45% to 50% of them seen once, and the ten largest clones take roughly 31%. Each donor's blood draw was approximately 10 milliliters of peripheral blood. Overall study results and limits: The recorded TCR beta diversity per million T cells decreased in a roughly linear manner with age.

The CDR3 contains 12 residues. Per germline, CDR1 DFQATT and CDR2 SNEGSKA (reference sequence). V lost 6 bases to trimming and J lost 3 bases, with 8 bases between them. Sequencing was performed on blood. This rearrangement joins TRBV20-1 to TRBJ1-4; a weak D match, TRBD1 (6 bases). This TCR derives from a woman aged 55-69 years in good health. The CDR3 nucleotides are TGCAGTGCGGACAGACCTAATGAAAAACTGTTTTTT. It is translated as CSADRPNEKLFF.